This entry lists 30 T cell receptor beta chains sequenced from one sample in a study of blood T cell repertoires in COVID-19 (dated by TCRdb to 2020 to 2022). The library came from the immunoSEQ multiplex PCR assay. TCRdb provides this immuneACCESS table in a form limited to in-frame rearrangements. Some clones are lacking; in checked studies, under half of them reflect an unresolved V gene, and why the rest are absent is not known. The sample profile shows approximately 290,000 clones; around 89% of them were found once. Around 0.84% of the sample belongs to the ten largest clones. The sequencing sample was made of peripheral blood. The receptors come from a man younger than 40 with acute or convalescent COVID-19.

This clone turned up a few times. This chain uses TRBV9 with TRBJ1-4; no reliable D call. V dropped 4 bases and J dropped 5 bases, with 15 bases sitting between them. Looked up from germline, CDR1 is SGDLS and CDR2 is YYNGEE. The CDR3 is 15 amino acids. As DNA, the CDR3 is TGTGCCAGCAGCCCCCGTCCGGGGATCAATGAAAAACTGTTTTTT. Residues: CASSPRPGINEKLFF.

The rearrangement uses TRBV2 and TRBJ1-3; D is unclear. The germline CDR1 and CDR2 sequences are SNHLY and FYNNEI. The V and J ends lost 4 bases and 0 bases respectively, with 4 bases between them. The CDR3 has 13 amino acids. CDR3 bases: TGTGCCAGCAGTGGACACTCTGGAAACACCATATATTTT. Translation gives CASSGHSGNTIYF.

The V gene is TRBV4-1, the J gene TRBJ2-3, with 7 nucleotides matching TRBD2. The V gene's germline CDR1 is MGHRA and CDR2 YSYEKL. The CDR3 is made up of 16 amino acids. The trim removed 5 bases at V and 4 bases at J, leaving 12 bases unmatched. The CDR3: CASSAGEGPRSDTQYF. In DNA form, the CDR3 reads TGCGCCAGCAGCGCGGGGGAAGGGCCCCGGTCAGATACGCAGTATTTT.

The gene calls are TRBV29-1 and TRBJ1-3; 9 bases fit TRBD1. The CDR3 spans 13 residues. Germline V lookup: CDR1 SQVTM, CDR2 ANQGSEA. Trimming cost V 7 bases and J 7 bases; bases outside gene matches: 8. CDR3 protein: CSGGDRAGNTIYF. The CDR3 bases are TGCAGCGGCGGGGACAGGGCAGGGAACACCATATATTTT. Together with reference TRBV29-1 and TRBJ1-3, the CDR3 gives the full variable domain: SAVISQKPSRDICQRGTSLTIQCQVDSQVTMMFWYRQQPGQSLTLIATANQGSEATYESGFVIDKFPISRPNLTFSTLTVSNMSPEDSSIYLCSGGDRAGNTIYFGEGSWLTVV.

The chain couples TRBV3-1 (or the pseudogene TRBV3-2) to TRBJ1-1; 8 bases fit TRBD1. Germline CDR1 is LGHDT and CDR2 is YNNKEL (reference sequence). CDR3 length: 16 residues. Trimming took 2 bases from V and 5 from J; bases not matched to a gene: 10. In nucleotides, the CDR3 is TGTGCCAGCAGCCAAACGCCAGGGGGCGTATATACTGAAGCTTTCTTT. Residues: CASSQTPGGVYTEAFF.

CDR3 bases: TGCGCCAGCGCACAGGATTTCTCTGGAAACACCATATATTTT. Its protein product is CASAQDFSGNTIYF. This chain links TRBV5-1 with TRBJ1-3; maybe TRBD1 (5 bases). This CDR3 is 14 amino acids long. Germline-derived CDR1 and CDR2 are SGHRS and YFSETQ. Trimming shortened V by 7 bases and J by 0 bases, and 11 bases separated the two germline ends.

This clone is a singleton in its sample. This sequence joins TRBV14 and TRBJ2-1; 8 nucleotides align to TRBD2. The ends lost 8 bases at V and 12 bases at J; junction bases unmatched: 12. Germline V gives CDR1 SGHDN, CDR2 FVKESK. CDR3 length: 13 residues. The CDR3 loop is CASDQGAGDVQFF. CDR3 in DNA: TGTGCCAGCGATCAAGGAGCGGGAGACGTGCAGTTCTTC.

The chain is built from TRBV5-1 and TRBJ1-6, with 7 bases aligning to TRBD1. CDR3 length: 14 amino acids. Germline lookup yields CDR1 SGHRS and CDR2 YFSETQ. The V and J ends lost 4 bases and 4 bases, in that order; junction bases with no gene match: 2. The CDR3 DNA follows: TGCGCCAGCAGCCCGACAGGGTATAATTCACCCCTCCACTTT. Translating it yields CASSPTGYNSPLHF.

The rearrangement uses TRBV12-3 or TRBV12-4 and TRBJ1-1, with 7 bases identical to TRBD1. The CDR3 is 11 amino acids. Trimming cost V 7 bases and J 7 bases; bases outside gene matches: 3. The CDR3 sequence: CASNRDSEAFF. The CDR3 DNA is TGTGCCAGCAATCGGGACAGTGAAGCTTTCTTT.

J is TRBJ2-1 and V is TRBV30; 8 bases fit TRBD1. V was pared by 2 bases and J by 9 bases, with 6 bases of the junction left unmatched. The CDR3 covers 13 residues. CDR1 and CDR2 from the germline V gene are GTSNPN and SVGIG (reference sequence). CDR3 amino acids: CAWSRARGREQFF. The CDR3 DNA is TGTGCCTGGAGTCGGGCCAGGGGGCGTGAGCAGTTCTTC.

The J gene is TRBJ1-1, the V gene TRBV19, with D unclear. The V gene lost 7 bases and the J gene lost 10 bases, with 16 bases spanning the gap. This CDR3 spans 12 amino acids. Germline lookup yields CDR1 LNHDA and CDR2 SQIVND (reference sequence). The CDR3 reads CASITERGRAFF. CDR3 in DNA: TGTGCCAGTATCACGGAGAGAGGGAGAGCTTTCTTT.

Concerning this clone itself: One end of the junction is discordant with germline, which a read error may explain. The chain has TRBV3-1 (or the pseudogene TRBV3-2) and TRBJ1-1; 8 bases match TRBD1. Germline lookup yields CDR1 LGHDT and CDR2 YNNKEL (reference sequence). This CDR3 is 12 amino acids long. The CDR3 nucleotides are TGTGCCAGCAGGCAAGACAGGGGATCAGCTTTCTTT. Protein: CASRQDRGSAFF.

As to this clone: The junction and the germline gene differ at one end; a read error may be behind it. This chain connects TRBV9 to TRBJ2-7; 7 nucleotides align to TRBD1. Germline values: CDR1 SGDLS, CDR2 YYNGEE. The CDR3 extends over 12 amino acids. CDR3 sequence: CASSVAGRGQHF. The DNA for the CDR3 is TGTGCCAGCAGCGTAGCCGGCAGGGGACAGCACTTC. Drawing the rest from reference TRBV9 and TRBJ2-7, the complete variable domain is DSGVTQTPKHLITATGQRVTLRCSPRSGDLSVYWYQQSLDQGLQFLIQYYNGEERAKGNILERFSAQQFPDLHSELNLSSLELGDSALYFCASSVAGRGQHFGPGTRLTVT.

The chain combines TRBV30 with TRBJ1-2, with 8 bases that match TRBD1. This CDR3 is built from 14 residues. Germline CDR1 reads GTSNPN; CDR2 reads SVGIG (reference sequence). With 3 bases clipped from V and 7 bases from J, the junction kept 10 bases outside the gene matches. For the CDR3, the DNA is TGTGCCTGGAGCAATCACGGACAGGGACCTGGCTACACCTTC. Translation gives CAWSNHGQGPGYTF.

The chain couples TRBV2 to TRBJ1-1; 7 bases fit TRBD1. The CDR3 contains 14 residues. V was pared by 6 bases and J by 0 bases, with 4 bases of the junction left unmatched. Germline values: CDR1 SNHLY, CDR2 FYNNEI. In DNA, the CDR3 is TGTGCCAGCAGGAAGACAGGGATGAACACTGAAGCTTTCTTT. It is translated as CASRKTGMNTEAFF.

Notes on this clone: At one end, the junction sequence differs from germline, possibly due to a read error. The DNA of the CDR3 is TGTGCCAGCAGTTACTCGAGGGACAGCTTTCCTTTC. Its translation is CASSYSRDSFPF. The chain combines TRBV6-5 with TRBJ1-2; 7 positions match TRBD1. CDR1 and CDR2 from the germline V gene are MNHEY and SVGAGI. The CDR3 has 12 amino acids.

The chain is built from TRBV19 and TRBJ2-7; tentative D call: TRBD2 (5 bases). The CDR3 loop spans 15 amino acids. Germline V lookup: CDR1 LNHDA, CDR2 SQIVND (reference sequence). Deletions cut 6 bases from V and 0 bases from J, with 15 bases between. The CDR3 is CASSARLKSSYEQYF. The CDR3 DNA follows: TGTGCCAGTAGCGCCCGACTAAAGAGCTCCTACGAGCAGTACTTC.

V gene TRBV29-1 combines with J gene TRBJ2-7, with 9 positions matching TRBD1. The CDR3 loop spans 17 amino acids. Germline V gene data show CDR1 as SQVTM and CDR2 as ANQGSEA. After removal of 6 bases from V and 3 bases from J, the junction contained 18 bases not matched to a gene. CDR3 sequence: CSVPYTGQGYAIYEQYF. CDR3 in DNA: TGCAGCGTCCCTTATACGGGACAGGGCTACGCCATCTACGAGCAGTACTTC.

The chain is built from TRBV2 and TRBJ1-4; D perhaps matches TRBD1 (5 bases). The CDR3 has 15 amino acids. Deletions cut 6 bases from V and 3 bases from J, with 14 bases between. CDR1 is SNHLY, CDR2 FYNNEI, per germline. CDR3 DNA: TGTGCCAGCAGGTTGGTCGACAGCCCTAATGAAAAACTGTTTTTT. Its translation is CASRLVDSPNEKLFF.

This chain connects TRBV6-5 to TRBJ1-1; weak D call: TRBD1 (5 bases). The germline CDR1 and CDR2 sequences are MNHEY and SVGAGI. The CDR3 runs 15 residues. V was cut by 6 bases and J by 0 bases, with 14 bases left in between. CDR3 loop: CASRRGRTMNTEAFF. The DNA for the CDR3 is TGTGCCAGCAGGAGGGGACGGACTATGAACACTGAAGCTTTCTTT.

This clone was recorded only once. The rearrangement uses TRBV30 and TRBJ2-2; TRBD2 matches 7 bases. V lost 2 bases to trimming and J lost 5 bases; unmatched junction nucleotides: 8. The CDR3 covers 15 residues. CDR1 and CDR2 (germline): GTSNPN, SVGIG (reference sequence). In DNA form, the CDR3 reads TGTGCCTGGAGTCGTTTGGGGGAGGGGACCGGGGAGCTGTTTTTT. Translation: CAWSRLGEGTGELFF.

V is TRBV5-1 and J is TRBJ2-5; D might be TRBD1 (6 bases). Germline CDR1 is SGHRS and CDR2 is YFSETQ. V dropped 0 bases and J dropped 5 bases, with 11 bases sitting between them. The CDR3 has 14 residues. This chain's CDR3 is CASSLGGGQETQYF. Here the CDR3 DNA reads TGCGCCAGCAGCTTGGGTGGGGGCCAGGAGACCCAGTACTTC.

The chain couples TRBV7-3 to TRBJ2-5, with a possible D match to TRBD2 (5 bases). The CDR3 is 13 amino acids. CDR1 SGHTA and CDR2 FQGTGA come from the germline V gene. The ends were cut back, 2 bases at V and 5 bases at J, with 9 bases in the middle. CDR3 nucleotides: TGTGCCAGCAGCTTAGGAGGCTGGGAGACCCAGTACTTC. Protein: CASSLGGWETQYF.

The CDR3 DNA follows: TGTGCCAGCCCACCCTCCAAGGGAGAAACTGAAGCTTTCTTT. Translated, it gives CASPPSKGETEAFF. The rearrangement links TRBV28 to TRBJ1-1; D not resolved. The CDR3 is 14 residues long. V was trimmed by 8 bases and J by 5 bases, leaving 18 bases between them. The V gene's germline CDR1 is MDHEN and CDR2 SYDVKM. Full variable domain (outside the CDR3, taken from reference TRBV28 and TRBJ1-1): DVKVTQSSRYLVKRTGEKVFLECVQDMDHENMFWYRQDPGLGLRLIYFSYDVKMKEKGDIPEGYSVSREKKERFSLILESASTNQTSMYLCASPPSKGETEAFFGQGTRLTVV.

The gene calls are TRBV7-6 and TRBJ1-2, with 8 bases fitting TRBD1. V trimming: 6 bases; J trimming: 8 bases; junction bases outside the gene matches: 14. Per the germline V gene, CDR1 is SGHVS and CDR2 is FNYEAQ. The CDR3 runs to 15 residues. The CDR3 protein is CASSLLQGAMRGYTF. The DNA of the CDR3 is TGTGCCAGCAGTCTCCTGCAGGGGGCCATGCGGGGCTACACCTTC.

Comments on this clone: Other DNA sequences in this specimen translate into the identical CDR3. The V and J genes are TRBV5-1 and TRBJ1-1, with 7 bases matching TRBD1. The CDR3 covers 14 residues. After removal of 0 bases from V and 4 bases from J, the junction contained 3 bases not matched to a gene. CDR1 and CDR2 from the germline V gene are SGHRS and YFSETQ. Here the CDR3 reads CASSLEQGITEAFF. The CDR3 DNA reads TGCGCCAGCAGCTTGGAACAGGGGATCACTGAAGCTTTCTTT.

This clone was detected a few times. The chain links TRBV28 to TRBJ2-7; no clear D gene. Trimming pared 10 bases from V and 3 bases from J, leaving 10 bases between. The germline V gene encodes CDR1 MDHEN and CDR2 SYDVKM. The CDR3 runs to 11 residues. This CDR3 reads CATGQYYEQYF. CDR3 DNA sequence: TGTGCCACAGGCCAATACTACGAGCAGTACTTC. Supplemented by reference TRBV28 and TRBJ2-7, the full variable domain reads DVKVTQSSRYLVKRTGEKVFLECVQDMDHENMFWYRQDPGLGLRLIYFSYDVKMKEKGDIPEGYSVSREKKERFSLILESASTNQTSMYLCATGQYYEQYFGPGTRLTVT.

The gene calls are TRBV2 and TRBJ2-1; 7 nucleotides match TRBD2. Germline V gene sequence: CDR1 SNHLY, CDR2 FYNNEI. The V gene end was trimmed by 4 bases and the J gene end by 0 bases; junction bases not matched to a gene: 6. The CDR3 consists of 16 residues. Here the CDR3 reads CASSVWGRVSYNEQFF. CDR3 coding DNA: TGTGCCAGCAGTGTATGGGGGAGGGTCTCCTACAATGAGCAGTTCTTC.

This chain uses TRBV28 with TRBJ2-7; D not resolved. The V and J ends lost 1 base and 3 bases respectively, with 4 bases between them. This CDR3 has 12 residues. CDR1 is MDHEN, CDR2 SYDVKM, per germline. The CDR3 DNA follows: TGTGCCAGCAGTTTATCCGGCTACGAGCAGTACTTC. Amino acids: CASSLSGYEQYF. Using reference TRBV28 and TRBJ2-7 for the parts outside the CDR3, the full variable domain is DVKVTQSSRYLVKRTGEKVFLECVQDMDHENMFWYRQDPGLGLRLIYFSYDVKMKEKGDIPEGYSVSREKKERFSLILESASTNQTSMYLCASSLSGYEQYFGPGTRLTVT.

The chain has TRBV19 and TRBJ2-1, with 12 bases fitting TRBD1. V was clipped by 4 bases and J by 6 bases; unmatched bases: 4. CDR1 is LNHDA, CDR2 SQIVND, per germline (reference sequence). This CDR3 has 15 amino acids. For the CDR3, the DNA is TGTGCCAGTAGTAGGGACAGGGGGCGCCTCAATGAGCAGTTCTTC. This translates into CASSRDRGRLNEQFF.